A selection of T cell receptor beta chains follows, all from one sample in a study of T cells in Graves' hyperthyroidism and ophthalmopathy. TCRdb re-called the multiplex PCR reads with MiXCR, one entry per CDR3 protein. The sample has 330,000 or so distinct CDR3 sequences; around a sixth are singletons. The specimen sequenced was blood. These receptors originate from a woman in her thirties or forties with Graves' ophthalmopathy. Both conserved end residues are part of each CDR3. D genes are given only for firm matches. Not every row has a clone size; where given, it reads once, few, many or a size class.

D,V,length,J,size,CDR3,DNA
TRBD2,TRBV12-3/TRBV12-4,17,TRBJ2-5,many,CASSLGLAGVAGETQYF,TGTGCCAGCAGTCTGGGACTAGCGGGAGTGGCAGGAGAGACCCAGTACTTC
TRBD1,TRBV19,15,TRBJ1-2,few,CASRRAGTEISGYTF,TGTGCCAGTAGGAGGGCCGGGACAGAGATATCGGGCTACACCTTC
-,TRBV6-2/TRBV6-3,15,TRBJ1-5,many,CASRPTGWVGQPQHF,TGTGCCAGCAGACCTACAGGCTGGGTAGGTCAGCCCCAGCATTTT
TRBD2,TRBV20-1,17,TRBJ2-5,few,CSARTARLANNQETQYF,TGCAGTGCTAGGACCGCCCGACTAGCGAATAACCAAGAGACCCAGTACTTC
TRBD1,TRBV27,15,TRBJ2-7,few,CASSPLLGTGTEQYF,TGTGCCAGCAGTCCCCTACTCGGGACAGGGACCGAGCAGTACTTC
-,TRBV6-5,16,TRBJ1-1,many,CASSYLPTGGNTEAFF,TGTGCCAGCAGTTATCTTCCCACAGGAGGGAACACTGAAGCTTTCTTT
-,TRBV2,13,TRBJ1-1,many,CANSTKLNTEAFF,TGTGCCAACTCCACGAAATTGAACACTGAAGCTTTCTTT
TRBD2,TRBV29-1,13,TRBJ2-5,-,CSLVSSGWEPQYF,TGCAGCCTTGTTTCTAGCGGTTGGGAGCCCCAGTACTTC
-,TRBV11-3,15,TRBJ1-3,many,CASSLDLLSGNTIYF,TGTGCCAGCAGCTTAGATCTATTGTCCGGAAACACCATATATTTT
-,TRBV7-2,15,TRBJ2-7,-,CASSSQIGATYEQSF,TGTGCCAGCAGCTCCCAAATCGGGGCGACCTACGAGCAGTCCTTC
TRBD2,TRBV27,19,TRBJ2-2,many,CASSLSFRGTIPNTGELFF,TGTGCCAGCAGTTTATCGTTCCGTGGGACTATACCAAACACCGGGGAGCTGTTTTTT
TRBD1,TRBV5-4,18,TRBJ1-4,many,CASSLIQGALTTNEKLFF,TGTGCCAGCAGCTTGATACAGGGGGCGCTTACAACTAATGAAAAACTGTTTTTT
TRBD1,TRBV6-5,13,TRBJ2-5,many,CASSSTGRETQYF,TGTGCCAGCAGTTCGACAGGGAGAGAGACCCAGTACTTC
TRBD1,TRBV4-2,16,TRBJ2-7,few,CASSPGPGQGIYEQYF,TGTGCCAGCAGCCCAGGACCGGGACAGGGGATCTACGAGCAGTACTTC
TRBD1,TRBV29-1,13,TRBJ1-2,many,CSVLRTGEVGYTF,TGCAGCGTCCTAAGGACAGGGGAGGTTGGCTACACCTTC
-,TRBV5-6,16,TRBJ2-7,many,CASSALRTGTTHEQYF,TGTGCCAGCAGCGCGCTAAGGACTGGGACAACACACGAGCAGTACTTC
-,TRBV5-1,12,TRBJ2-2,many,CASSFDTGELFF,TGCGCCAGCAGCTTCGACACCGGGGAGCTGTTTTTT
-,TRBV6-1,13,TRBJ2-7,many,CASSERYGDEQYF,TGTGCCAGCAGTGAAAGGTACGGGGACGAGCAGTACTTC
-,TRBV6-2/TRBV6-3,18,TRBJ2-2,many,CASSYSIKTGANTGELFF,TGTGCCAGCAGTTACTCGATTAAGACAGGAGCGAACACCGGGGAGCTGTTTTTT
-,TRBV29-1,11,TRBJ1-1,many,CSVDSMGGAFF,TGCAGCGTCGACAGTATGGGGGGAGCTTTCTTT
-,TRBV19,11,TRBJ1-1,many,CASRTFTEAFF,TGTGCCAGTAGGACTTTTACTGAAGCTTTCTTT
-,TRBV18,11,TRBJ2-7,many,CASSPDQEQYF,TGTGCCAGCTCACCGGATCAAGAGCAGTACTTC